These 14 T cell receptor beta chains were all obtained from the same sample, sequenced in a study of blood T cell repertoires in COVID-19. Using immunoSEQ multiplex PCR, the repertoire was profiled, and TCRdb retains in-frame clones only, with some absent. The repertoire holds 300,000 to 400,000 clones, with around nine tenths as singletons. The source material was PBMCs or T cells enriched from blood (not recorded which). Source of these receptors: a man aged 25-45 years who had recovered from COVID-19.

The chain recombines TRBV19 with TRBJ1-6, with D possibly TRBD1 on 5 matching bases. The germline V and J ends were trimmed by 7 bases and 7 bases, with 11 bases remaining between them. The CDR3 is 13 amino acids. Germline V lookup: CDR1 LNHDA, CDR2 SQIVND (reference sequence). The CDR3 coding sequence is TGTGCCAGTACGGCAGGGCCGAATTCACCCCTCCACTTT. It is translated as CASTAGPNSPLHF.

CDR3 DNA: TGTGCCAGCAGCAGACAGGGCTCGGACACTGAAGCTTTCTTT. Translated: CASSRQGSDTEAFF. J is TRBJ1-1 and V is TRBV3-1 (or the pseudogene TRBV3-2), with 7 positions matching TRBD1. V lost 5 bases, J lost 3 bases, and 6 bases stayed unmatched. The CDR3 runs to 14 residues. Per the germline V gene, CDR1 is LGHDT and CDR2 is YNNKEL (reference sequence).

This clone appeared a single time. V gene TRBV5-1 combines with J gene TRBJ2-5; 14 bases fit TRBD2. The CDR3 totals 17 residues. V was clipped by 0 bases and J by 3 bases; unmatched bases: 4. Germline values: CDR1 SGHRS, CDR2 YFSETQ. DNA of the CDR3: TGCGCCAGCAGCTTGGGAATGACTAGCGGGGGGGAAGAGACCCAGTACTTC. Protein: CASSLGMTSGGEETQYF. The full variable domain, rest sourced from reference TRBV5-1 and TRBJ2-5, is KAGVTQTPRYLIKTRGQQVTLSCSPISGHRSVSWYQQTPGQGLQFLFEYFSETQRNKGNFPGRFSGRQFSNSRSEMNVSTLELGDSALYLCASSLGMTSGGEETQYFGPGTRLLVL.

V is TRBV3-1 (or the pseudogene TRBV3-2) and J is TRBJ1-2; a possible D gene is TRBD1 (6 bases). This CDR3 has 15 residues. The germline V and J ends were trimmed by 4 bases and 4 bases, with 16 bases remaining between them. Germline values: CDR1 LGHDT, CDR2 YNNKEL (reference sequence). CDR3 loop: CASSLGTPAPYGYTF. The CDR3 coding sequence is TGTGCCAGCAGCCTTGGGACACCCGCCCCCTATGGCTACACCTTC.

J is TRBJ2-3 and V is TRBV27; D is perhaps TRBD1 (5 bases). The CDR3 extends over 13 amino acids. The germline V and J ends were trimmed by 5 bases and 14 bases, with 20 bases remaining between them. Germline V gene data show CDR1 as MNHEY and CDR2 as SMNVEV (reference sequence). The CDR3 reads CASSPVDSIDWYF. The DNA of the CDR3 is TGTGCCAGCAGTCCCGTCGACAGTATAGATTGGTATTTT.

V is TRBV19 and J is TRBJ1-6; weak D call: TRBD1 (6 bases). V was pared by 3 bases and J by 3 bases, with 9 bases between. The CDR3 loop spans 15 amino acids. Germline values: CDR1 LNHDA, CDR2 SQIVND (reference sequence). The CDR3 sequence: CASSILGGYNSPLHF. The CDR3 DNA reads as TGTGCCAGTAGTATTTTAGGGGGCTATAATTCACCCCTCCACTTT.

The V and J genes are TRBV19 and TRBJ1-1; perhaps TRBD1 as D (6 bases). CDR1 is LNHDA and CDR2 is SQIVND in the germline V gene (reference sequence). V gave up 7 bases and J gave up 5 bases, with 17 bases separating them. There are 14 residues in the CDR3. The CDR3 DNA sequence: TGTGCCAGTAAAGGGCAGGGGCTCGGGACTGAAGCTTTCTTT. This translates into CASKGQGLGTEAFF.

This clone was found once. This chain uses TRBV5-1 with TRBJ2-7; D is perhaps TRBD1 (6 bases). Germline V gene lookup returns CDR1 SGHRS and CDR2 YFSETQ. The V end was cut by 0 bases, the J end by 1 base, with 8 bases between. This CDR3 has 14 residues. The CDR3 sequence is CASSLDRVSYEQYF. CDR3 bases: TGCGCCAGCAGCTTGGACAGGGTGTCCTACGAGCAGTACTTC.

Remarks on this clone: The sample has other DNA sequences that encode this CDR3 too. The CDR3 protein is CASSLDREETQYF. Written as DNA, the CDR3 is TGTGCCAGTAGTTTGGACAGGGAGGAGACCCAGTACTTC. The chain is built from TRBV19 and TRBJ2-5; 8 bases line up with TRBD1. The CDR3 length is 13 residues. Germline V gene lookup returns CDR1 LNHDA and CDR2 SQIVND (reference sequence). The V gene end was trimmed by 5 bases and the J gene end by 5 bases; junction bases not matched to a gene: 4. Combining the CDR3 with reference TRBV19 and TRBJ2-5 gives the whole variable domain DGGITQSPKYLFRKEGQNVTLSCEQNLNHDAMYWYRQDPGQGLRLIYYSQIVNDFQKGDIAEGYSVSREKKESFPLTVTSAQKNPTAFYLCASSLDREETQYFGPGTRLLVL.

V gene TRBV28 combines with J gene TRBJ2-5; 10 positions agree with TRBD1. In germline, CDR1 is MDHEN, CDR2 SYDVKM. V trimming: 4 bases; J trimming: 7 bases; junction bases outside the gene matches: 15. This CDR3 has 17 amino acids. Here the CDR3 DNA reads TGTGCCAGCAGTTCTCGCCGGACAGGGGGTTTAATTGGGACCCAGTACTTC. This sequence encodes CASSSRRTGGLIGTQYF.

V and J are TRBV18 and TRBJ1-2; TRBD1 matches 8 bases. J was trimmed by 8 bases and V by 3 bases; bases with no gene match: 5. The CDR3 has 13 amino acids. Germline CDR1 KGHSH, CDR2 LQKENI. The DNA of the CDR3 is TGTGCCAGCTCACCGCAGGGGGCGCGGGGCTACACCTTC. It encodes CASSPQGARGYTF.

This clone occurred once. The rearrangement uses TRBV13 and TRBJ1-6; no clear D. Trimming took off 5 bases at V and 12 bases at J, with 14 bases between the two ends. Per the germline V gene, CDR1 is PRHDT and CDR2 is FYEKMQ (reference sequence). This CDR3 has 13 amino acids. The CDR3 reads CASSPGSRGPLHF. DNA for the CDR3: TGTGCCAGCAGCCCGGGGAGCCGGGGACCCCTCCACTTT. The full variable domain, its missing parts supplied by reference TRBV13 and TRBJ1-6, is AAGVIQSPRHLIKEKRETATLKCYPIPRHDTVYWYQQGPGQDPQFLISFYEKMQSDKGSIPDRFSAQQFSDYHSELNMSSLELGDSALYFCASSPGSRGPLHFGNGTRLTVT.

CDR3 loop: CSASHRGLATEAFF. CDR3 in DNA: TGCAGTGCTAGTCATCGAGGGCTGGCTACTGAAGCTTTCTTT. The chain has TRBV20-1 and TRBJ1-1; no firm D call. V shed 3 bases and J shed 5 bases, with 16 bases lying between them. The CDR3 has 14 amino acids. In germline, CDR1 is DFQATT, CDR2 SNEGSKA (reference sequence).

The genes are TRBV28 and TRBJ1-1; D might be TRBD1 (5 bases). The CDR3 sequence is 16 residues long. Germline-derived CDR1 and CDR2 are MDHEN and SYDVKM. The V end lost 5 bases, the J end lost 0 bases, and 16 bases lay between the germline ends. The CDR3 protein is CASSTGRGEMNTEAFF. The CDR3 DNA sequence: TGTGCCAGCAGTACGGGACGGGGGGAGATGAACACTGAAGCTTTCTTT.